The next 24 T cell receptor beta chains were all read from a single sample in a study of blood T cell repertoires in COVID-19. The data were produced by immunoSEQ multiplex PCR, yet TCRdb's version contains in-frame clones alone and is incomplete. The sample includes about 370,000 clones, 85% to 90% of them seen just once. Sequenced material: peripheral blood. The source of these receptors is a man younger than 30 with active or convalescent COVID-19.

This clone was seen more than once but under ten times. This chain connects TRBV28 to TRBJ2-1; D is unclear. This CDR3 is 16 amino acids long. Germline lookup yields CDR1 MDHEN and CDR2 SYDVKM. Trimming left V 2 bases short and J 1 base short, with 12 bases between. The CDR3 DNA reads TGTGCCAGCAGTTTAACCCTGCGCCGGTCCTACAATGAGCAGTTCTTC. Its translation: CASSLTLRRSYNEQFF.

V gene TRBV18 combines with J gene TRBJ2-5; weak D call: TRBD1 (5 bases). Germline V gene data show CDR1 as KGHSH and CDR2 as LQKENI. The V end was cut by 2 bases, the J end by 3 bases, with 16 bases between. The CDR3 consists of 16 residues. The CDR3 sequence is CASSPSYCSREETQYF. CDR3 in DNA: TGTGCCAGCTCACCAAGTTATTGTTCCAGGGAAGAGACCCAGTACTTC.

The genes are TRBV29-1 and TRBJ2-7, with 14 bases lining up with TRBD2. The CDR3 has 17 amino acids. Germline-derived CDR1 and CDR2 are SQVTM and ANQGSEA. V lost 3 bases and J lost 2; bases outside the gene matches: 9. The CDR3 here is CSVEFGTSGSPAYEQYF. In DNA, the CDR3 is TGCAGCGTTGAGTTCGGGACTAGCGGGAGTCCCGCCTACGAGCAGTACTTC.

This rearrangement joins TRBV20-1 to TRBJ2-3, with TRBD1 identical over 7 bases. The CDR3 runs to 11 residues. Germline V gene lookup returns CDR1 DFQATT and CDR2 SNEGSKA (reference sequence). Losses at the gene ends were 8 bases for V and 9 bases for J; bases not matched to a gene: 8. The CDR3: CSSSVGGTQYF. The CDR3 nucleotides are TGCAGTTCCTCCGTAGGGGGCACGCAGTATTTT.

The chain employs TRBV5-8 and TRBJ2-2; D unresolved. Germline CDR1 and CDR2: SGHTS and YDEGEE. Trimming pared 2 bases from V and 1 base from J, leaving 12 bases between. The CDR3 totals 16 residues. For the CDR3, the DNA is TGTGCCAGCAGCTTAGAGTCTCACTGGAACACCGGGGAGCTGTTTTTT. Translation gives CASSLESHWNTGELFF. Supplemented by reference TRBV5-8 and TRBJ2-2, the full variable domain reads EAGVTQSPTHLIKTRGQQATLRCSPISGHTSVYWYQQALGLGLQFLLWYDEGEERNRGNFPPRFSGRQFPNYSSELNVNALELEDSALYLCASSLESHWNTGELFFGEGSRLTVL.

The genes are TRBV28 and TRBJ1-2; TRBD1 might be the D (5 bases). V gave up 7 bases and J gave up 4 bases, with 16 bases separating them. The CDR3 spans 14 residues. Germline V gene sequence: CDR1 MDHEN, CDR2 SYDVKM. The DNA of the CDR3 is TGTGCCAGCAAGCCGGGGGGGGAGCTCTATGGCTACACCTTC. Translation: CASKPGGELYGYTF.

CDR3 DNA sequence: TGTGCCAGCAGTTACCGGGACACAATTAACTATGGCTACACCTTC. Amino acid sequence: CASSYRDTINYGYTF. The chain links TRBV6-2 or TRBV6-3 to TRBJ1-2; D is possibly TRBD1 (6 bases). Germline CDR1 MNHEY, CDR2 SVGEGT. This CDR3 region has 15 residues. Deletions cut 2 bases from V and 1 base from J, with 11 bases between.

V gene TRBV4-1 combines with J gene TRBJ1-2; possible D gene TRBD1, 5 bases. The CDR3 length is 13 residues. V lost 1 base and J lost 7, with 10 bases in between. Per the germline V gene, CDR1 is MGHRA and CDR2 is YSYEKL. The CDR3 loop is CASSQAGLGGYTF. In DNA, the CDR3 is TGCGCCAGCAGCCAAGCAGGGTTGGGTGGCTACACCTTC.

The sample holds one count of this clone. This sequence joins TRBV28 and TRBJ1-2, with D perhaps TRBD1 (5 bases). This CDR3 region has 12 residues. Trimming removed 7 bases from V and 6 bases from J, with 12 bases in between. Germline CDR1 is MDHEN and CDR2 is SYDVKM. CDR3 sequence reads: CASTAGINGYTF. The CDR3 coding sequence is TGTGCCAGCACGGCAGGGATCAATGGCTACACCTTC.

This chain uses TRBV12-5 with TRBJ1-2; 7 bases fit TRBD1. With 0 bases clipped from V and 3 bases from J, the junction kept 1 base outside the gene matches. The CDR3 is 14 residues long. Germline CDR1 is LGHNT and CDR2 is FRNRAP. CDR3 region: CASGLVDRDYGYTF. CDR3 in DNA: TGTGCTAGTGGTTTGGTCGACAGGGACTATGGCTACACCTTC.

The chain uses TRBV11-1 and TRBJ2-5; 13 bases agree with TRBD2. The CDR3 is 16 amino acids. The junction had 9 bases not matched to a gene; V was cut back by 5 bases and J by 6 bases. The germline gives CDR1 SGHAT, CDR2 FQDESV (reference sequence). The CDR3 DNA reads as TGTGCCAGCAGCCCAGGACTAGCGGGAGTGTTTAAGACCCAGTACTTC. This gives the protein CASSPGLAGVFKTQYF.

This chain joins TRBV4-3 and TRBJ2-7, with D unresolved. Germline V gives CDR1 LGHNA, CDR2 YSLEER. V was trimmed by 0 bases and J by 3 bases, leaving 12 bases between them. The CDR3 length is 15 residues. CDR3 nucleotide sequence: TGCGCCAGCAGCCAAGAGAACTGGTCCTACTACGAGCAGTACTTC. It encodes CASSQENWSYYEQYF.

This chain links TRBV7-3 with TRBJ1-6; 8 positions match TRBD1. Trimming removed 5 bases from V and 7 bases from J; junction bases left unmatched: 7. CDR3 size: 15 residues. CDR1 and CDR2 (germline): SGHTA, FQGTGA. CDR3 DNA sequence: TGTGCCAGCAGCCAAGGGGACAGGAGAAATTCACCCCTCCACTTT. Translated: CASSQGDRRNSPLHF. The variable domain in full, completed from reference TRBV7-3 and TRBJ1-6, reads GAGVSQTPSNKVTEKGKYVELRCDPISGHTALYWYRQSLGQGPEFLIYFQGTGAADDSGLPNDRFFAVRPEGSVSTLKIQRTERGDSAVYLCASSQGDRRNSPLHFGNGTRLTVT.

The chain links TRBV28 to TRBJ2-3, with 7 bases aligning to TRBD2. The trim removed 3 bases at V and 7 bases at J, leaving 7 bases unmatched. Germline V gene data show CDR1 as MDHEN and CDR2 as SYDVKM. CDR3 size: 14 residues. The CDR3, as DNA: TGTGCCAGCAGTTTCGGGGGGAGTGGTAATACGCAGTATTTT. It encodes CASSFGGSGNTQYF.

The chain links TRBV19 to TRBJ1-5; D is uncertain. Trimming stripped 3 bases from V and 0 bases from J, with 6 bases between. The CDR3 spans 14 residues. Germline CDR1 LNHDA, CDR2 SQIVND (reference sequence). The CDR3 DNA sequence: TGTGCCAGTAGTATCGGTGATAGCAATCAGCCCCAGCATTTT. Its translation is CASSIGDSNQPQHF. The whole variable domain, remainder taken from reference TRBV19 and TRBJ1-5, is DGGITQSPKYLFRKEGQNVTLSCEQNLNHDAMYWYRQDPGQGLRLIYYSQIVNDFQKGDIAEGYSVSREKKESFPLTVTSAQKNPTAFYLCASSIGDSNQPQHFGDGTRLSIL.

This clone occurred many times. The CDR3 DNA reads TGTGCCAGCAGTTTATCGGCAAACTCCTACGAGCAGTACTTC. Translated, it gives CASSLSANSYEQYF. The chain carries TRBV27 and TRBJ2-7; D is unclear. Trimming removed 0 bases from V and 0 bases from J, with 6 bases in between. The germline V gene encodes CDR1 MNHEY and CDR2 SMNVEV (reference sequence). CDR3 length: 14 residues.

The J gene is TRBJ2-1, the V gene TRBV7-9; 8 bases are a match to TRBD2. Germline V CDR1 and CDR2: SEHNR, FQNEAQ (reference sequence). There are 17 residues in the CDR3. J lost 4 bases, V lost 7 bases, and 15 bases had no gene match. CDR3 bases: TGTGCCAGCACCATATTGTCGGGAGGGAAGGGGTACAATGAGCAGTTCTTC. Translation: CASTILSGGKGYNEQFF.

The chain links TRBV19 to TRBJ1-4; a weak D match, TRBD1 (6 bases). The CDR3 consists of 12 residues. CDR1 LNHDA and CDR2 SQIVND come from the germline V gene (reference sequence). With 4 bases removed from V and 10 bases from J, the gap between germline ends came to 10 bases. The CDR3 nucleotides are TGTGCCAGTAGTACTCAGGACAGAAAACTGTTTTTT. It is translated as CASSTQDRKLFF.

This clone is a singleton in its sample. The junction differs from germline at one of its ends, possibly a read error. The V and J genes are TRBV5-1 and TRBJ2-6; 12 bases align to TRBD1. Per germline, CDR1 SGHRS and CDR2 YFSETQ. The CDR3 length is 17 residues. The DNA of the CDR3 is TGCGCCAGCAGCGGGGGACAGGGGGCGAACGGGGCCAACGTGCTGACTTTC. This encodes CASSGGQGANGANVLTF.

This rearrangement joins TRBV6-5 to TRBJ1-1; D remains ambiguous. V lost 6 bases and J lost 2, with 10 bases in between. This CDR3 is 13 amino acids long. Germline V CDR1 and CDR2: MNHEY, SVGAGI. The CDR3: CASRAGKNTEAFF. CDR3 coding DNA: TGTGCCAGCAGGGCCGGGAAAAACACTGAAGCTTTCTTT.

The chain is built from TRBV11-3 and TRBJ2-1; maybe TRBD2 (5 bases). This CDR3 spans 15 amino acids. The germline V gene has CDR1 SGHNT and CDR2 YENEEA. V was pared by 1 base and J by 0 bases, with 7 bases between. The CDR3, as DNA: TGTGCCAGCAGCTTAGCGGAGGCCTCCTACAATGAGCAGTTCTTC. Protein: CASSLAEASYNEQFF.

The chain links TRBV19 to TRBJ1-5; D perhaps matches TRBD1 (5 bases). The CDR3 spans 15 residues. Per germline, CDR1 LNHDA and CDR2 SQIVND (reference sequence). V dropped 3 bases and J dropped 4 bases, with 13 bases sitting between them. In DNA form, the CDR3 reads TGTGCCAGTAGTATTAAGACAGCCAGAAATCAGCCCCAGCATTTT. Translating gives CASSIKTARNQPQHF.

The V gene is TRBV14, the J gene TRBJ2-3; 10 bases line up with TRBD2. Germline loops: CDR1 SGHDN, CDR2 FVKESK. The CDR3 runs to 21 residues. Unmatched junction bases numbered 18, after V lost 0 bases and J lost 3 bases. Here the CDR3 reads CASSQDRTSGGDRRKTDTQYF. The CDR3 DNA sequence: TGTGCCAGCAGCCAAGACCGGACTAGCGGAGGCGACCGTAGGAAAACAGATACGCAGTATTTT.

The rearrangement uses TRBV3-1 (or the pseudogene TRBV3-2) and TRBJ2-1; 8 bases fit TRBD2. V was clipped by 2 bases and J by 8 bases; unmatched bases: 8. This CDR3 is built from 15 residues. Germline assignment: CDR1 LGHDT and CDR2 YNNKEL (reference sequence). The CDR3 coding sequence is TGTGCCAGCAGCCAAAGAGGTCGGGAGGGGGATGAGCAGTTCTTC. Translating it yields CASSQRGREGDEQFF.